These T cell receptor beta chains were read from a single sample in a study of cytomegalovirus exposure and HLA in healthy donors. Clones were read by immunoSEQ multiplex PCR, and TCRdb kept only the in-frame ones, dropping some. The sample consists of 150,000 to 200,000 clones, around 76% of them appearing once. The sample was PBMCs. The receptors shown here come from a female donor in good health and CMV-seronegative. Both conserved end residues are part of each CDR3. Clone size, where shown, is once, few, many, or a class for clones that have expanded.

>.|TRBV30
CAWSGPSGGYNEQFF
>.|TRBV7-9
CASSLMAGVAAAQYF
>.|TRBV19
CASSIDLRSYNSPLHF
>once|TRBV7-3
CASPHPGTPDNEQFF
>.|TRBV7-9
CASSLGDRGHGYTF
>.|TRBV5-1
CASSPDRGSYEQYF
>.|TRBV7-9
CASSSGQAFYNEQFF
>.|TRBV9
CASSVDGLNTVEAFF
>.|TRBV6-6
CASSPGTSGGKETQYF
>few|TRBV5-4
CASGSAGGQGETQYF
>.|TRBV28
CASSLPRQGLGHSQPQHF
>.|TRBV6-6
CASTQGLSRNREQYF
>.|TRBV30
CAWSLRGGNYGYTF
>.|TRBV6-1
CASSAYRQGANEKLFF
>.|TRBV29-1
CSVERREWTDTQYF
>.|TRBV5-1
CASSLAQGRDGYTF
>.|TRBV29-1
CSVLTGNTEAFF
>few|TRBV6-1
CASSEAERGYGNQPQHF
>.|TRBV18
CASSPYDQGAFNSPLHF
>.|TRBV5-1
CASSTFSGRAFNEQFF
>.|TRBV6-1
CASSDGVLYEQYF
>.|TRBV7-9
CASSPLVGGDRGTEAFF
>.|TRBV9
CASSVGDRGLYEQYF
>.|TRBV5-1
CASSTDSFNQPQHF
>.|TRBV19
CASSILMGGTYGYTF
>.|TRBV5-1
CASSRGGGNVYNEQFF
>.|TRBV7-8
CASAPLGWGTSTDTQYF
>once|TRBV19
CASTPWGGRGVNTEAFF
>.|TRBV5-4
CASSFPGQGKETQYF
>.|TRBV25-1
CASSEPSSYNSPLHF
>.|TRBV13
CASSFTGGGGYNIQYF
>.|TRBV2
CASKPGTSSTDTQYF
>.|TRBV18
CASCLGQGATEAFF
>.|TRBV11-1
CASSPQRSSTDTQYF
>.|TRBV7-9
CASSSPGGSGRALLNTQYF
>once|TRBV7-6
CASSALPGQGAANTEAFF
>.|TRBV6-4
CASSGNEQYF
>.|TRBV7-8
CASSPGLAGGLGTGELFF
>.|TRBV27
CASSTRTALTGELFF
>.|TRBV25-1
CASSEGTGFYYGYTF
>.|TRBV7-9
CASSLGRDSTEAFF